This T cell receptor (beta chain) was sequenced during a study of a mutant IDH1 vaccine in newly diagnosed glioma. Looking at the study overall: The initiation of vaccination occurred 4-6 weeks after radiotherapy alone, or with temozolomide cycles. Those enrolled had earlier been treated with radiotherapy, temozolomide, or both, mostly both. Study-level findings and limits: No link was apparently found between pseudoprogression and changes in top peripheral T cell clonotypes.

As regards this clone: Its antigen is not identified.

This CDR3 comprises 14 residues. Per the germline V gene, CDR1 is MGHRA and CDR2 is YSYEKL. The V gene end was trimmed by 4 bases and the J gene end by 4 bases; junction bases not matched to a gene: 6. TCRdb's copy holds only in-frame clones and misses some; the assay was immunoSEQ multiplex PCR. Among 49,000 or so clones, roughly 73% were seen once, and the ten largest hold under 2%. Time point meaning: week 5, during vaccination. Topical imiquimod accompanied each vaccine dose, which consisted of 300 ug of mutant IDH1 20-mer peptide. The source material was PBMCs, sampled from a glioma patient whose treatment included an IDH1 peptide vaccine. The receptor was isolated from a woman aged 40 to 49 with glioma. The V call is TRBV4-1, the J call TRBJ2-7; 8 bases match TRBD1. CDR3 sequence: CASSPSDRAYEQYF. The CDR3 nucleotides read TGCGCCAGCAGCCCGTCGGACAGGGCGTACGAGCAGTACTTC.